Only a few counts were recorded for the clone carrying this T cell receptor beta chain. Its antigen is currently unknown. The data are from a study of blood T cells in healthy people across ages. Whole-study findings and limits: Long-lived donors exceeded aged donors in naive CD4+ cells and diversity.

Peripheral blood samples of 9 to 10 milliliters were drawn from each donor. Total RNA, at least 6 micrograms per sample, was extracted from PBMCs. This CDR3 contains 15 residues. Trimming removed 6 bases from V and 2 bases from J, with 16 bases in between. Germline V gene data show CDR1 as SGHTA and CDR2 as FQGNSA. Next came a second PCR, run for roughly 6 to 11 cycles, which used a sample-barcoded 5' primer along with a J-beta primer mix. All cDNA molecules were each tagged by a template-switch adaptor with 12 random nucleotides. TCRdb called the 5' RACE reads again in MiXCR, with one record for every CDR3 protein. The sample contains over 700,000 distinct CDR3 sequences, roughly 53% of which appear only once.

This TCR was sampled from an elderly man in good health. V usage is TRBV7-2 and J usage is TRBJ2-5; a weak D match, TRBD2 (7 bases). The sample consisted of blood. The CDR3 here is CASRKGGRAQETQYF. CDR3 nucleotide sequence: TGTGCCAGCAGGAAGGGGGGGAGAGCTCAAGAGACCCAGTACTTC.